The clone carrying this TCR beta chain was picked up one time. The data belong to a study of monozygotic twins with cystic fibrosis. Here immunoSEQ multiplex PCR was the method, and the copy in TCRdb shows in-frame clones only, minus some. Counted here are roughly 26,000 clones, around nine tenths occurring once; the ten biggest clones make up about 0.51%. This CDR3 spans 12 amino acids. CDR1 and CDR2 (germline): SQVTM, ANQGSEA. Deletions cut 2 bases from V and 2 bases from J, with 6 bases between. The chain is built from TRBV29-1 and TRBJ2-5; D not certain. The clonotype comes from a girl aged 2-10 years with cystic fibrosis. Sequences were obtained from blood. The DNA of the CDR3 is TGCAGCGTTGAAAAGGGTCAAGAGACCCAGTACTTC. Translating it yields CSVEKGQETQYF.